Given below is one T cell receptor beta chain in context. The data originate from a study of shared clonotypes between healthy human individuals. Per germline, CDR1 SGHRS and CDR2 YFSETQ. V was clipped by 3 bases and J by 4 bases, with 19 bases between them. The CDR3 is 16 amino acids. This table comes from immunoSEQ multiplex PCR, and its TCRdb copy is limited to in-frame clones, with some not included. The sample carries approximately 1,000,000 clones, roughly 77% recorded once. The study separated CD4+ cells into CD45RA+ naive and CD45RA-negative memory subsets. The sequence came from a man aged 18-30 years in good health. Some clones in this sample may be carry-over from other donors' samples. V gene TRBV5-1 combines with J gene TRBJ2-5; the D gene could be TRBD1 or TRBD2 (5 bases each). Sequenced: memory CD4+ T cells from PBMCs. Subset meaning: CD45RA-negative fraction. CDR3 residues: CASSSAGTPRRETQYF. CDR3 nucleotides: TGCGCCAGCAGCTCTGCCGGGACGCCCCGGCGAGAGACCCAGTACTTC.